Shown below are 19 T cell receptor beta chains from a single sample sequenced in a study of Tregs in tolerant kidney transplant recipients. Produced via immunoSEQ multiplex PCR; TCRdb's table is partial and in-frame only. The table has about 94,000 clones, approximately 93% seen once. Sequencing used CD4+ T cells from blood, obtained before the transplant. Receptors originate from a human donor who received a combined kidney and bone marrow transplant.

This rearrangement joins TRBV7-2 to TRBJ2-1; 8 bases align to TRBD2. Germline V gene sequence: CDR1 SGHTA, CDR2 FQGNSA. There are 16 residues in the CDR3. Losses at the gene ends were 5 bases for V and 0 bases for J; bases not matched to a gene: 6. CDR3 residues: CASSPSGSLSYNEQFF. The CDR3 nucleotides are TGTGCCAGCAGCCCAAGCGGGAGCCTCTCCTACAATGAGCAGTTCTTC.

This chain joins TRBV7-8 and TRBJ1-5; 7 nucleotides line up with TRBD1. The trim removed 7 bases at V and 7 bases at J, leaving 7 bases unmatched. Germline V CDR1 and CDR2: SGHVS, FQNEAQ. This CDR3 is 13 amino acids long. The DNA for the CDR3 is TGTGCCAGCATGGGGCAGGGGGAACAGCCCCAGCATTTT. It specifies CASMGQGEQPQHF.

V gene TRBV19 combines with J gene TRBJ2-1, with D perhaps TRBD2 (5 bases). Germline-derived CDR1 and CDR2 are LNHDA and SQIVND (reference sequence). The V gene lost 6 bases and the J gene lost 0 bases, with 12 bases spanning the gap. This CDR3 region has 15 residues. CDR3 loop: CASSYLRGSYNEQFF. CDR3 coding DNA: TGTGCCAGTAGCTACCTACGGGGCTCCTACAATGAGCAGTTCTTC.

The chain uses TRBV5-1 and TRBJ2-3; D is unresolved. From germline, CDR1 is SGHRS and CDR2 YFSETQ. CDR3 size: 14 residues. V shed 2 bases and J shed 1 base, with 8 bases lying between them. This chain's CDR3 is CASSFLTGTDTQYF. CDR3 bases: TGCGCCAGCAGCTTCTTGACTGGCACAGATACGCAGTATTTT.

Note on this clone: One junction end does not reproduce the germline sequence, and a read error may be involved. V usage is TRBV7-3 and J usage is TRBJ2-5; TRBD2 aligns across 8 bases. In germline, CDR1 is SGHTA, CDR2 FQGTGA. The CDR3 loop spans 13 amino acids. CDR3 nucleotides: TGTGCCACCAGCGGGGGCCCGATGGAGACCCAGTACTTC. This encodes CATSGGPMETQYF.

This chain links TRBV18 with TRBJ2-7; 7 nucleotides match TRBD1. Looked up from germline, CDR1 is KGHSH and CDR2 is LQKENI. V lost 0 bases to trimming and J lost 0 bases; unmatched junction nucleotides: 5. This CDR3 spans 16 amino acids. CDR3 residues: CASSPPGQRSSYEQYF. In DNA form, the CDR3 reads TGTGCCAGCTCACCACCGGGACAGAGGAGCTCCTACGAGCAGTACTTC. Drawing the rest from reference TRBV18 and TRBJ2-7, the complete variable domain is NAGVMQNPRHLVRRRGQEARLRCSPMKGHSHVYWYRQLPEEGLKFMVYLQKENIIDESGMPKERFSAEFPKEGPSILRIQQVVRGDSAAYFCASSPPGQRSSYEQYFGPGTRLTVT.

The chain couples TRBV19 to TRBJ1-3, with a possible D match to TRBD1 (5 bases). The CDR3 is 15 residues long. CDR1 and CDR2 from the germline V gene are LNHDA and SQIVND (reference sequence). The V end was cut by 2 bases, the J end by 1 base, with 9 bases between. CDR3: CASSIKGLSGNTIYF. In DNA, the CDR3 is TGTGCCAGTAGTATAAAGGGACTATCTGGAAACACCATATATTTT.

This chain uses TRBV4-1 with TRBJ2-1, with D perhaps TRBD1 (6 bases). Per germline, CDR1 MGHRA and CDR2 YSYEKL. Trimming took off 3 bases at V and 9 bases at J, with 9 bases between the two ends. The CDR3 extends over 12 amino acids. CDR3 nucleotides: TGCGCCAGCAGCCACAGGGGAAGTGAGCAGTTCTTC. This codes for CASSHRGSEQFF.

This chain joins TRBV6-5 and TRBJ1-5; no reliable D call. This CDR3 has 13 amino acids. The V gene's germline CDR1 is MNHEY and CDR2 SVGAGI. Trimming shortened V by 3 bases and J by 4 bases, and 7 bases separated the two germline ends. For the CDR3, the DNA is TGTGCCAGCAGTTATACAGAGAATCAGCCCCAGCATTTT. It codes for CASSYTENQPQHF.

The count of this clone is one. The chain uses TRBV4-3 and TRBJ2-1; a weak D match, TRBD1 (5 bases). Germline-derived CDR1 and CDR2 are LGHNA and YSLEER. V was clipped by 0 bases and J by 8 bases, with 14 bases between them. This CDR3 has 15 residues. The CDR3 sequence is CASSQDPGRVDEQFF. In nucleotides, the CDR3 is TGCGCCAGCAGCCAAGACCCTGGCAGGGTCGATGAGCAGTTCTTC.

CDR3 in amino acids: CSAYRDYEQYF. The CDR3 DNA follows: TGCAGTGCCTATCGGGACTACGAGCAGTACTTC. The chain is built from TRBV20-1 and TRBJ2-7; a weak D match, TRBD2 (5 bases). Germline lookup yields CDR1 DFQATT and CDR2 SNEGSKA (reference sequence). The CDR3 contains 11 residues. V lost 6 bases to trimming and J lost 3 bases, with 9 bases between them.

This CDR3 reads CASSLGTGDPYNEQFF. In nucleotides, the CDR3 is TGCGCCAGCAGCTTGGGCACAGGGGATCCCTACAATGAGCAGTTCTTC. The rearrangement uses TRBV5-1 and TRBJ2-1; 7 nucleotides line up with TRBD1. The CDR3 sequence is 16 residues long. J gave up 2 bases and V 0 bases, and 5 bases lay outside the gene matches. CDR1 is SGHRS, CDR2 YFSETQ, per germline.

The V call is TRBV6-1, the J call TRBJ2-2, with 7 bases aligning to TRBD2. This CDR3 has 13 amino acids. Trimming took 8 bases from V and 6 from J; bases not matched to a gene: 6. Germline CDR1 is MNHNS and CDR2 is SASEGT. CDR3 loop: CASGSAGAGELFF. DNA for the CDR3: TGTGCCAGCGGGAGTGCGGGGGCCGGGGAGCTGTTTTTT.

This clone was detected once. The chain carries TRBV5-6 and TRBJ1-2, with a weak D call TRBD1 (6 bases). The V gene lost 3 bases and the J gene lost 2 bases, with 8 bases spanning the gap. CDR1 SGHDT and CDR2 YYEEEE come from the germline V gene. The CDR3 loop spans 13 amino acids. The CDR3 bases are TGTGCCAGCAGCTCAACAGGGAACTATGGCTACACCTTC. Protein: CASSSTGNYGYTF.

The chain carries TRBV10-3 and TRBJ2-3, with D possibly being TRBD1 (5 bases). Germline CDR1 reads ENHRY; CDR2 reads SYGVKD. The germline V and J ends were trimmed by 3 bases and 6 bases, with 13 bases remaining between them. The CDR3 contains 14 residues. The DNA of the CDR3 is TGTGCCATCAGTGAACAGGAAAGGGGCGATACGCAGTATTTT. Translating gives CAISEQERGDTQYF.

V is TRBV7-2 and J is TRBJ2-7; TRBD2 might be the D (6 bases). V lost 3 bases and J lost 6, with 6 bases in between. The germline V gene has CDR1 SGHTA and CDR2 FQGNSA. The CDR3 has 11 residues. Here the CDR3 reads CASSFGGEQYF. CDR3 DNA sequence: TGTGCCAGCAGCTTCGGGGGCGAGCAGTACTTC.

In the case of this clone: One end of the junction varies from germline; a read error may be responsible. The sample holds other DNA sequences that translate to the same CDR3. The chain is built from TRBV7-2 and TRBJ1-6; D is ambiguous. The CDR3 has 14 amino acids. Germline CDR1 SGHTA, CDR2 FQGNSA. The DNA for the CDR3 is TGTGCCAGCAGCTTAGTGGTAGGAGATTCCCCCCTCCACTTT. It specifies CASSLVVGDSPLHF.

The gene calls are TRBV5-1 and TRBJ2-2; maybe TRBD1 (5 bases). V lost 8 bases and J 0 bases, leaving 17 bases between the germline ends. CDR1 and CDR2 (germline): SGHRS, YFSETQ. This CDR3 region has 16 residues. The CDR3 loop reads CASTTRQFANTGELFF. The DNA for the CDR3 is TGCGCCAGTACAACACGACAGTTCGCGAACACCGGGGAGCTGTTTTTT.

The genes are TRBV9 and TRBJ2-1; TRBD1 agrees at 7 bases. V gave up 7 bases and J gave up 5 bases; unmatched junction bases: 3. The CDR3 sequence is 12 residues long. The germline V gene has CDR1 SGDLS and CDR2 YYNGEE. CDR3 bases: TGTGCCAGCGGGACAGCTGACAATGAGCAGTTCTTC. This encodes CASGTADNEQFF.